The clone carrying this TCR beta chain was observed a handful of times. The sample is drawn from a study of T cells after yellow fever vaccination. CDR1 and CDR2 from the germline V gene are WSHSY and SAAADI. The CDR3 has 13 residues. Trimming removed 6 bases at V and 2 bases at J, with 10 bases between. A 5'RACE template-switching step, the method used to make TCR cDNA, added a universal primer site and UMIs. TCRdb re-analysed the 5' RACE reads in MiXCR, keeping a single row per CDR3 protein. The profile shows about 370,000 distinct CDR3 sequences, approximately 10% of them singletons. The clonotype was recovered from a young man who received the YFV17D yellow fever vaccine. This chain connects TRBV10-2 to TRBJ2-5, with D unresolved. The starting material was PBMCs, obtained on the day of the first yellow fever vaccination. CDR3 loop: CASRTDAQETQYF. The CDR3, as DNA: TGCGCCAGCAGGACCGATGCTCAAGAGACCCAGTACTTC.